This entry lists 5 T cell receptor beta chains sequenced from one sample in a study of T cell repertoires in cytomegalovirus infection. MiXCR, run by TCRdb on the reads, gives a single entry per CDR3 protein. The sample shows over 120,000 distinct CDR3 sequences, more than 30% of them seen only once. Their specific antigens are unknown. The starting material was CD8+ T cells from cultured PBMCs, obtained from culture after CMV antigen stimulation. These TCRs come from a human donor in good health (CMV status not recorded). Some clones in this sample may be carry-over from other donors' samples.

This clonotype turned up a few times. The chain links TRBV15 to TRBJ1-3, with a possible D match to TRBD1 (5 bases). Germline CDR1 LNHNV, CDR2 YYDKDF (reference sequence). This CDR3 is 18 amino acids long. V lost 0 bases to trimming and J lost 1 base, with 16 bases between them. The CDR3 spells CATSRDGARELSGNTIYF. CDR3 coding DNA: TGTGCCACCAGCAGAGATGGGGCCAGGGAGCTATCTGGAAACACCATATATTTT.

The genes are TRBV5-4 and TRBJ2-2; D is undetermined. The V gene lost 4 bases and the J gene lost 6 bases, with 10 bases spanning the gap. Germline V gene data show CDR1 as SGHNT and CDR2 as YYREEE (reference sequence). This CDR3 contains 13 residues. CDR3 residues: CASSAPRPGELFF. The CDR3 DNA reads TGTGCCAGCAGCGCACCCCGGCCCGGGGAGCTGTTTTTT.

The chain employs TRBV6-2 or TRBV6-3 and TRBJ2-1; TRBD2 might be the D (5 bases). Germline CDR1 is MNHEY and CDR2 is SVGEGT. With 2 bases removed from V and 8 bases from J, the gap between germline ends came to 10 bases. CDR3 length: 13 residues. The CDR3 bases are TGTGCCAGCAGTTACATCCTGGACTATGAGCAGTTCTTC. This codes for CASSYILDYEQFF.

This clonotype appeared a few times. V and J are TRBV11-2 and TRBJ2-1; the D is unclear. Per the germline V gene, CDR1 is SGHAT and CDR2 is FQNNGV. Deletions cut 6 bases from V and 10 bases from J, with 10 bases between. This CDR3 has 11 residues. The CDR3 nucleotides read TGTGCCAGCAGTTCGCTGAGGGAGCAGTTCTTC. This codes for CASSSLREQFF.

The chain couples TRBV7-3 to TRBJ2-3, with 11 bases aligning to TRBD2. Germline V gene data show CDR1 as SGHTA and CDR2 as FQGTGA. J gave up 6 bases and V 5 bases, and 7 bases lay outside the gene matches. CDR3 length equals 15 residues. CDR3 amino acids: CASSPDSGGADTQYF. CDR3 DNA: TGTGCCAGCAGCCCGGATAGCGGGGGGGCGGATACGCAGTATTTT.